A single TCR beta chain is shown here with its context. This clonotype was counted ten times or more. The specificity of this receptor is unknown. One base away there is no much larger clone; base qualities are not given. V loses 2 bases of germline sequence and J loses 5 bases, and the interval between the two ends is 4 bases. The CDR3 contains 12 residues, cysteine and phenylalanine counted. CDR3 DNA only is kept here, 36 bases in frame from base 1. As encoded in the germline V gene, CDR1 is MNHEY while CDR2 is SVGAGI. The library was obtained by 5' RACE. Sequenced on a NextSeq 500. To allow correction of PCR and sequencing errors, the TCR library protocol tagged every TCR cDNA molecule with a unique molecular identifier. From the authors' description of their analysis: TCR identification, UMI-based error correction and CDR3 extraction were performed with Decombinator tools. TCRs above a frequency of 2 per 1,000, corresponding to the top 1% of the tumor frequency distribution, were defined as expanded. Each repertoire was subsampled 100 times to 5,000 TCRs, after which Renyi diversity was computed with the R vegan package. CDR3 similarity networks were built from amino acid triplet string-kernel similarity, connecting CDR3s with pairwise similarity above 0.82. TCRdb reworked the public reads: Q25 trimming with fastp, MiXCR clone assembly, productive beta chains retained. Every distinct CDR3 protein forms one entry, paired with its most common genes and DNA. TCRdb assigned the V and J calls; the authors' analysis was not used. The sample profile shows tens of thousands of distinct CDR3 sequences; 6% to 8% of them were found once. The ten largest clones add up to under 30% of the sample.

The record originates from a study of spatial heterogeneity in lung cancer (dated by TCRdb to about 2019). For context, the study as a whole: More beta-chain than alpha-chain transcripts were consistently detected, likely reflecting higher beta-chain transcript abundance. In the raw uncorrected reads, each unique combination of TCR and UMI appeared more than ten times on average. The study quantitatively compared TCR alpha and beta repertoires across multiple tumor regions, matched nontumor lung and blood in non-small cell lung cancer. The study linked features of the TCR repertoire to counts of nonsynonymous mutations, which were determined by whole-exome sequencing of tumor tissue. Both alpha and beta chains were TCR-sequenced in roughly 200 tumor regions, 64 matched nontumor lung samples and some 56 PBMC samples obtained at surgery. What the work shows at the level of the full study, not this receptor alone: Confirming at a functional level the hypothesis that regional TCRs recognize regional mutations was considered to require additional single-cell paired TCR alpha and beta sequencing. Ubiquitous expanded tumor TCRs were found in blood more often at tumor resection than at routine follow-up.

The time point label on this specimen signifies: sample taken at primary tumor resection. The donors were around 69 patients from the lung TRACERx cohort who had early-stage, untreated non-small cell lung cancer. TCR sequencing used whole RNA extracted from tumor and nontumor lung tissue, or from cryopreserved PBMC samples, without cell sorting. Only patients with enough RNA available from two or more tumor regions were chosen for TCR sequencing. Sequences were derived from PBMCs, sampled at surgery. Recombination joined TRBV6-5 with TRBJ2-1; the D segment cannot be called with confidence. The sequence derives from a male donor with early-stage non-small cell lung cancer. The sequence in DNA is TGTGCCAGCAGTTACCAGAACAATGAGCAGTTCTTC. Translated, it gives CASSYQNNEQFF.